This record looks at one TCR beta chain sequence and its context. Its antigen is undetermined. This record belongs to a study of T-cell memory formation after mild COVID-19. Germline V gives CDR1 ENHRY, CDR2 SYGVKD. The J segment lost 6 bases and the V segment lost 2 bases, leaving 6 bases of the junction unmatched. This CDR3 region has 15 residues. Whole-study findings and limits: Clones which contracted sat mainly in CM and EM if CD4+, and in EMRA if CD8+.

TCRdb processed the 5' RACE reads anew with MiXCR; each CDR3 protein has one entry. Here the sample spans 250,000 to 300,000 distinct CDR3 sequences, around 15% being singletons. Sequencing was carried out using PBMCs or a T cell subset sorted from them (not recorded which). V and J are TRBV10-3 and TRBJ2-7; TRBD1 agrees at 11 bases. The TCR sequence derives from a man aged 18 to 29 who had mild COVID-19 (a few samples of this study predate the infection). Cell type and time point are not known. CDR3 DNA: TGTGCCATCAGTGAGGGGACAGGGGGAAATGGCGAGCAGTACTTC. It encodes CAISEGTGGNGEQYF.